Below are 14 T cell receptor beta chains sequenced from a single sample in a study of control samples from healthy donors and cancer patients. TCRdb's table, derived via immunoSEQ multiplex PCR, lists solely in-frame clones and lacks some. The table records 150,000 to 200,000 clones, roughly nine tenths of them present only once. Specimen: blood. Receptors were obtained from a woman under 40 in good health.

This CDR3 reads CASSQPGLAGENEQFF. CDR3 DNA: TGCGCCAGCAGCCAGCCGGGACTAGCGGGAGAGAATGAGCAGTTCTTC. This rearrangement joins TRBV4-1 to TRBJ2-1; 14 bases match TRBD2. V was pared by 3 bases and J by 7 bases, with 5 bases of the junction left unmatched. Germline CDR1 reads MGHRA; CDR2 reads YSYEKL. The CDR3 is made up of 16 amino acids.

The CDR3 spells CAISESGWGGGPNIQYF. In DNA form, the CDR3 reads TGTGCCATCAGTGAGTCGGGATGGGGAGGGGGCCCAAACATTCAGTACTTC. The chain uses TRBV10-3 and TRBJ2-4, with D tentatively TRBD1 or TRBD2 (7 bases each). The CDR3 consists of 17 residues. CDR1 and CDR2 (germline): ENHRY, SYGVKD. Trimming took 0 bases from V and 6 from J, leaving 18 bases between them.

This clone was counted once. The chain combines TRBV7-2 with TRBJ1-3; D remains unclear. This CDR3 has 12 amino acids. Germline V lookup: CDR1 SGHTA, CDR2 FQGNSA. V gave up 5 bases and J gave up 4 bases, with 6 bases separating them. The CDR3 DNA reads as TGTGCCAGCAGCGCCTCAGGAAACACCATATATTTT. This codes for CASSASGNTIYF.

The V gene is TRBV7-8, the J gene TRBJ1-3; D is unresolved. The V and J ends lost 0 bases and 0 bases respectively, with 6 bases between them. Per the germline V gene, CDR1 is SGHVS and CDR2 is FQNEAQ. The CDR3 runs 15 residues. The CDR3 region has the DNA TGTGCCAGCAGCTTAGCGGCAGACTCTGGAAACACCATATATTTT. This codes for CASSLAADSGNTIYF.

This rearrangement joins TRBV7-8 to TRBJ2-7; the match to TRBD1 covers 10 bases. CDR1 is SGHVS and CDR2 is FQNEAQ in the germline V gene. The CDR3 sequence is 14 residues long. V trimming: 5 bases; J trimming: 4 bases; junction bases outside the gene matches: 5. The CDR3 protein is CASSPDRGGYEQYF. CDR3 nucleotides: TGTGCCAGCAGCCCGGACAGGGGGGGATACGAGCAGTACTTC.

As concerns this clone: The sample contains more than one DNA sequence encoding this CDR3. The gene calls are TRBV18 and TRBJ1-4; possibly TRBD1 for D (5 bases). The CDR3 has 14 residues. The V end lost 2 bases, the J end lost 1 base, and 5 bases lay between the germline ends. Germline CDR1 reads KGHSH; CDR2 reads LQKENI. This chain's CDR3 is CASSPDRTNEKLFF. DNA for the CDR3: TGTGCCAGCTCACCAGACAGAACTAATGAAAAACTGTTTTTT.

The gene calls are TRBV18 and TRBJ1-1; D is ambiguous. V was trimmed by 0 bases and J by 1 base, leaving 6 bases between them. CDR3 length equals 14 residues. Germline-derived CDR1 and CDR2 are KGHSH and LQKENI. The CDR3 DNA sequence: TGTGCCAGCTCACCACCGGGCAGGAACACTGAAGCTTTCTTT. It specifies CASSPPGRNTEAFF.

CDR3 sequence (DNA): TGTGCCAGCAGGGGACACCTGAACACTGAAGCTTTCTTT. Protein sequence: CASRGHLNTEAFF. The chain has TRBV6-5 and TRBJ1-1, with TRBD1 as a possible D gene (6 bases). The germline CDR1 and CDR2 sequences are MNHEY and SVGAGI. This CDR3 comprises 13 residues. The V end lost 6 bases, the J end lost 0 bases, and 8 bases lay between the germline ends.

The chain couples TRBV4-1 to TRBJ2-3; 15 bases line up with TRBD2. The CDR3 loop spans 15 amino acids. J was trimmed by 6 bases and V by 3 bases; bases with no gene match: 1. Germline CDR1 MGHRA, CDR2 YSYEKL. In DNA, the CDR3 is TGCGCCAGCAGCCAGGGACTAGCGGGGGGTGATACGCAGTATTTT. This encodes CASSQGLAGGDTQYF.

The chain employs TRBV28 and TRBJ1-1; D perhaps matches TRBD1 (5 bases). Germline assignment: CDR1 MDHEN and CDR2 SYDVKM. V was cut by 5 bases and J by 5 bases, with 6 bases left in between. The CDR3 has 11 residues. CDR3: CASSGGTEAFF. CDR3 DNA: TGTGCCAGCAGTGGGGGGACTGAAGCTTTCTTT.

The rearrangement uses TRBV24-1 and TRBJ1-2; 7 bases align to TRBD1. V lost 3 bases and J lost 0; bases outside the gene matches: 3. The CDR3 is 15 residues long. Germline loops: CDR1 KGHDR, CDR2 SFDVKD. The CDR3 nucleotides read TGTGCCACCAGTGATCCCGGGACAGCTAACTATGGCTACACCTTC. This sequence encodes CATSDPGTANYGYTF.

V is TRBV11-2 and J is TRBJ2-7; D ambiguous. Germline V gene sequence: CDR1 SGHAT, CDR2 FQNNGV. CDR3 length: 14 amino acids. The V gene lost 0 bases and the J gene lost 2 bases, with 8 bases spanning the gap. The CDR3 spells CASSLDMSTYEQYF. CDR3 in DNA: TGTGCCAGCAGCTTAGATATGTCAACCTACGAGCAGTACTTC.

This chain joins TRBV3-1 (or the pseudogene TRBV3-2) and TRBJ2-6; D might be TRBD1 or TRBD2, each matching 5 bases. V dropped 1 base and J dropped 4 bases, with 11 bases sitting between them. CDR3 length: 16 residues. CDR1 and CDR2 (germline): LGHDT, YNNKEL (reference sequence). DNA for the CDR3: TGTGCCAGCAGCCAAGGTAACTGGGACGGGGCCAACGTCCTGACTTTC. Its translation is CASSQGNWDGANVLTF.

This chain uses TRBV11-3 with TRBJ1-1, with TRBD1 as a possible D gene (6 bases). The V end was cut by 5 bases, the J end by 6 bases, with 16 bases between. The CDR3 extends over 14 amino acids. Germline-derived CDR1 and CDR2 are SGHNT and YENEEA. This CDR3 reads CASSPSAGASEAFF. The CDR3 bases are TGTGCCAGCAGCCCTTCGGCAGGGGCTTCTGAAGCTTTCTTT.